This is a list of T cell receptor beta chains from one sample in a study of CD8+ T cells in alopecia areata. The assay was immunoSEQ multiplex PCR, and TCRdb's table has in-frame clones only and misses some. The table records about 190,000 clones, about 60% of them present only once. The sequencing here drew on CD4+ T cells sorted from blood, taken at week 4, from a patient treated with tofacitinib. The receptors come from a human donor with alopecia areata. Both conserved end residues are part of each CDR3. The order of the fields is clone size, J gene, D gene, V gene, CDR3 DNA, CDR3 protein. A D gene is named only where the DNA matches it firmly. Clone size, where shown, is once, few, many, or a class for clones that have expanded.

>NA|TRBJ2-1|NA|TRBV30
TGTGCCTTCGGTGGGGCTACGGGAATCTACAATGAGCAGTTCTTC
CAFGGATGIYNEQFF
>NA|TRBJ2-5|TRBD2|TRBV29-1
TGCAGCGTTGCACTAGCGGGGTTCGGAGAGACCCAGTACTTC
CSVALAGFGETQYF
>NA|TRBJ1-2|TRBD1|TRBV29-1
TGCAGCGTTGTCGACAGGGCCATGGGGTATGGCTACACCTTC
CSVVDRAMGYGYTF
>NA|TRBJ2-1|TRBD2|TRBV25-1
TGTGCCACCGCCCTAGCGGGAGCTTACAATGAGCAGTTCTTC
CATALAGAYNEQFF
>once|TRBJ2-1|TRBD2|TRBV5-4
TGTGCCAGCAGCGAGGCCGGGACTAGCCTTTCTGAGCAGTTCTTC
CASSEAGTSLSEQFF
>NA|TRBJ2-5|TRBD2|TRBV29-1
TGCAGCGTACGGGGGGGAGAGACCCAGTACTTC
CSVRGGETQYF
>NA|TRBJ2-3|TRBD1|TRBV27
TGTGCCAGCAGTTTACAACGACAGGGGGAGAGGGGTACGCAGTATTTT
CASSLQRQGERGTQYF
>NA|TRBJ2-3|TRBD2|TRBV29-1
TGCAGCGGGCTAGCGGCGCTGGGCACAGATACGCAGTATTTT
CSGLAALGTDTQYF
>NA|TRBJ2-6|NA|TRBV7-9
TGTGCCAGCCGACCTAGAGGAACTGGGGCCAACGTCCTGACTTTC
CASRPRGTGANVLTF
>NA|TRBJ1-1|NA|TRBV30
TGTGCCTGGAGCCCGACAGGTCGGGCTGAAGCTTTCTTT
CAWSPTGRAEAFF
>NA|TRBJ1-1|NA|TRBV15
TGTGCCACCAGCAGACAAGTGAACACTGAAGCTTTCTTT
CATSRQVNTEAFF
>NA|TRBJ2-6|NA|TRBV6-5
TGTGCCAGCAAGGGTCCAGGGGCCAACGTCCTGACTTTC
CASKGPGANVLTF
>NA|TRBJ2-1|NA|TRBV7-9
TGTGCCAGCAGCACCCCGGGTGGTGAGCAGTTCTTC
CASSTPGGEQFF
>NA|TRBJ2-5|NA|TRBV5-1
TGCGCCAGCAGTCGTGGACGGCAAGAGACCCAGTACTTC
CASSRGRQETQYF
>NA|TRBJ1-5|NA|TRBV7-9
TGTGCCAGCAGCATGGACAGACAGCCCCAGCATTTT
CASSMDRQPQHF
>few|TRBJ1-4|NA|TRBV7-9
TGTGCCAGCAGCTTAGGGGGTAGGATTGATGAAAAACTGTTTTTT
CASSLGGRIDEKLFF
>few|TRBJ1-2|NA|TRBV9
TGTGCCAGCAGCGTAGTTTCCGGGTCTGGCTACACCTTC
CASSVVSGSGYTF
>NA|TRBJ2-7|NA|TRBV30
TGTGCCTGTTATGTCCGGGGGAGGAGGGACGAGCAGTACTTC
CACYVRGRRDEQYF
>once|TRBJ2-7|NA|TRBV27
TGTGCCAGCAGTTTATACCGGGGGGCGATGATCTACGAGCAGTACTTC
CASSLYRGAMIYEQYF
>once|TRBJ2-1|TRBD2|TRBV6-1
TGTGCCAGCAGGGGATCCGGGAGGGCCGACAATGAGCAGTTCTTC
CASRGSGRADNEQFF
>NA|TRBJ2-3|NA|TRBV29-1
TGCAGCGTGGCAGGGGCCAGAGATACGCAGTATTTT
CSVAGARDTQYF
>NA|TRBJ2-5|NA|TRBV5-4
TGTGCCAGCACTCTTGACGGGACCCAGTACTTC
CASTLDGTQYF
>NA|TRBJ2-1|NA|TRBV2
TGTGCCAGCAGTTATGACAGGATAGGTGAGCAGTTCTTC
CASSYDRIGEQFF
>many|TRBJ2-4|NA|TRBV7-6
TGTGCCAGCAGTTCCACACTCCGAGCCAAAAACATTCAGTACTTC
CASSSTLRAKNIQYF
>NA|TRBJ2-7|TRBD1|TRBV30
TGTGCCTGGAGCGCTACCATGCGAGGGACAGGATCCTACGAGCAGTACTTC
CAWSATMRGTGSYEQYF
>few|TRBJ2-7|NA|TRBV7-2
TGTGCCAGCAGCTTAAGCTTCTACGAGCAGTACTTC
CASSLSFYEQYF
>NA|TRBJ2-5|NA|TRBV7-9
TGTGCGGCGGGGATTGAAGAGACCCAGTACTTC
CAAGIEETQYF
>NA|TRBJ2-7|NA|TRBV30
TGTGCCTGGAGGGGAAATTCGGGACGATACAACGAGCAGTACTTC
CAWRGNSGRYNEQYF
>NA|TRBJ2-1|NA|TRBV30
TGTGCCTGGAGGGACAGAAACAATGAGCAGTTCTTC
CAWRDRNNEQFF
>NA|TRBJ2-1|TRBD2|TRBV30
TGTGCCTGGAGTGTAAGACTAGCGGGAGCGCAGTTCTTC
CAWSVRLAGAQFF
>NA|TRBJ1-2|TRBD1|TRBV6-1
TGTGCCAGCAGTGAAGCGACAGGGTTTGGCTACACCTTC
CASSEATGFGYTF
>NA|TRBJ2-1|NA|TRBV5-1
TGCGCCAGCAGCTTGGACTCAACCGGTTACAATGAGCAGTTCTTC
CASSLDSTGYNEQFF
>NA|TRBJ2-5|NA|TRBV29-1
TGCAGCGTTGAGGCCCCGTCCCTGGGAGAGACCCAGTACTTC
CSVEAPSLGETQYF
>NA|TRBJ2-3|NA|TRBV11-2
TGTGCCAGCAGCTCCCCGAACACAGATACGCAGTATTTT
CASSSPNTDTQYF
>NA|TRBJ1-5|NA|TRBV30
TGTGCCTGGACCTCCCGGGATCTGCATCAGCCCCAGCATTTT
CAWTSRDLHQPQHF
>NA|TRBJ1-4|NA|TRBV6-5
TGTGCCAGCAGTTATGGGGTTGGTGAAAAACTGTTTTTT
CASSYGVGEKLFF
>few|TRBJ2-2|TRBD1|TRBV28
TGTGCCAGTGAGACAGGGGTTGATCCCGGGGAGCTGTTTTTT
CASETGVDPGELFF
>NA|TRBJ1-2|TRBD1|TRBV27
TGTGCCAGCAGTTTATCGGGTGGGGGACAGCGGGGCTACACCTTC
CASSLSGGGQRGYTF
>few|TRBJ2-7|TRBD1|TRBV29-1
TGCAGCGGCAAGACAGGGAGCTACGAGCAGTACTTC
CSGKTGSYEQYF
>NA|TRBJ2-7|TRBD1|TRBV30
TGTGCCTGGGGCAGGGGGCAGGTCTACGAGCAGTACTTC
CAWGRGQVYEQYF
>NA|TRBJ2-3|TRBD2|TRBV9
TGTGCCAGCAGCTTAAACCCTAGCGGGGGAGATAGCACAGATACGCAGTATTTT
CASSLNPSGGDSTDTQYF
>NA|TRBJ2-7|NA|TRBV29-1
TGCAGCGTTGTAACCGGAATCTCCTACGAGCAGTACTTC
CSVVTGISYEQYF
>NA|TRBJ2-7|NA|TRBV29-1
TGCAGCGTTGTTGAGGACGGGGCGTACTCCGAGCAGTACTTC
CSVVEDGAYSEQYF
>NA|TRBJ1-2|TRBD1|TRBV29-1
TGCAGCGCGGGCAACGGAGGGGGCAACTATGGCTACACCTTC
CSAGNGGGNYGYTF
>once|TRBJ2-7|TRBD1|TRBV4-3
TGCGCCAGCAGCCGTCGATGGGACAGTAGCTACGAGCAGTACTTC
CASSRRWDSSYEQYF
>NA|TRBJ1-5|NA|TRBV4-2
TGTGCCAGCAGCCAAGACTACAAGGGGGGAGCCCAGCATTTT
CASSQDYKGGAQHF
>NA|TRBJ2-6|NA|TRBV27
TGTGCCAGCAGGGAGCGAGGCAGAGAGTCTGGGGCCAACGTCCTGACTTTC
CASRERGRESGANVLTF